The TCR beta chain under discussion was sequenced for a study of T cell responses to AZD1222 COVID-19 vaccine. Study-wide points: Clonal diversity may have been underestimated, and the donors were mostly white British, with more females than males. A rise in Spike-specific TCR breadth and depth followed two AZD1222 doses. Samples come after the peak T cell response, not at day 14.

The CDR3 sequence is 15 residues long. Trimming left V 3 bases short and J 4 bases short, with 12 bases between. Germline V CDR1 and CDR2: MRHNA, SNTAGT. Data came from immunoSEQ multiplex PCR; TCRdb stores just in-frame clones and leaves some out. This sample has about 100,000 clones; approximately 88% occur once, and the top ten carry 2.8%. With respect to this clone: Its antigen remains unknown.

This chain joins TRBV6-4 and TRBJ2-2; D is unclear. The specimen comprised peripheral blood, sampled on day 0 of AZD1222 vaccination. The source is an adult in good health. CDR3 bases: TGTGCCAGCAGTGAAGAACCTACTACCACCGGGGAGCTGTTTTTT. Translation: CASSEEPTTTGELFF.